This TCR beta chain was observed in a study of cytomegalovirus exposure and HLA in healthy donors. Broader study findings: Roughly even sequencing depth across donors was the assumption behind the presence/absence analyses. Diagnosis of cytomegalovirus status made by the classifier reportedly showed high specificity and sensitivity.

Points on this clone: Its antigen is as yet unknown.

The PCR was carried out with 60 Vbeta primers and 13 Jbeta primers. The assay was immunoSEQ multiplex PCR, and TCRdb's table has in-frame clones only and misses some. This sample carries over 150,000 clones, more than 80% of them seen once, and the ten largest clones take roughly 7.6%. The clonotype originates from a woman aged 25 to 39 in good health and CMV-seropositive. The source material was PBMCs.

The CDR3 sequence: CASLNRGQGSYEQYF. The CDR3 region has the DNA TGTGCCAGCCTTAACAGGGGGCAAGGCTCCTACGAGCAGTACTTC. This chain joins TRBV28 and TRBJ2-7; 9 bases are a match to TRBD1. This CDR3 is 15 amino acids long. Germline loops: CDR1 MDHEN, CDR2 SYDVKM. V lost 8 bases, J lost 0 bases, and 8 bases stayed unmatched.